This record covers a single T cell receptor (beta chain). Its antigen specificity is not known. The sample holds no much larger clone one base away, and base qualities are not on file. The trial excluded patients who had a history of autoimmune disease or were on systemic immunosuppression. Peripheral blood for TCR sequencing was collected from all dose cohorts at baseline, on cycle 4 day 1, and on cycle 7 day 1. The samples were taken from a phase I, first-in-human, multicenter, open-label dose-escalation trial of ivuxolimab. Adults with locally advanced or metastatic melanoma, renal cell, hepatocellular, or head and neck squamous cell carcinoma were enrolled in the trial. Before TCR sequencing, CD4+ T cells and CD8+ T cells were sorted from peripheral blood as separate populations. This record comes from a study of OX40 agonist ivuxolimab in advanced cancers. About the investigation overall: Ivuxolimab was an agonistic, fully human IgG2 monoclonal antibody directed against OX40 (CD134), a costimulatory receptor. Intravenous ivuxolimab was administered to patients every 2 weeks at six dose levels: 0.01, 0.1, 0.3, 1.5, 3 and 10 mg/kg. In the dose-escalation cohort, about four fifths of patients were male, and the mean age was around 65 years with a range of roughly 23 to 79. Of the roughly 50 dose-escalation patients, hepatocellular carcinoma was present in approximately 20, melanoma in around 15, renal cell carcinoma in 9 and head and neck cancer in 9. The purpose of peripheral TCRbeta sequencing was to test whether ivuxolimab changed TCR sequence diversity and led to clonal T-cell expansion. Prior anti-PD-1, anti-PD-L1 or anti-CTLA-4 therapy was permitted, and 30% to 50% of dose-escalation patients had received checkpoint inhibitors. The paper describes the monotherapy dose-escalation part (N of about 57 patients) of the phase I trial of ivuxolimab. Partial responses were achieved by three dose-escalation patients, of whom one had hepatocellular carcinoma and two had cutaneous melanoma. Results the study describes overall, beyond this receptor: In the 0.1-3.0 mg/kg groups, partial responders were among the patients with the lowest normalized peripheral clonal expansion, particularly in CD8+ T cells. At doses of 0.1 to 3.0 mg/kg, clonal expansion of both CD4+ and CD8+ blood T cells was observed from baseline to week 6. The antigen specificity of the peripheral T cells that underwent clonal expansion was not determined. After ivuxolimab, more expanded clones were found on average in CD8+ T cells than in CD4+ T cells. Low levels of normalized T-cell clonal expansion were also shown by some nonresponding patients.

Cut back by 0 bases and 0 bases, the V and J ends lie 9 bases apart. Its CDR3 holds 15 amino acids, cysteine through phenylalanine. Left in the record is the CDR3 DNA by itself, 45 bases read in frame from the first base. Sequences MNHEY (CDR1) and SMNVEV (CDR2) are obtained from the germline V gene (reference sequence). Genomic DNA was extracted from sorted cells for sequencing of the TCRbeta CDR3 region. The immunoSEQ Assay was used to sequence the TCRbeta CDR3 regions. What TCRdb holds here is the immuneACCESS table cut down to in-frame rearrangements. Part of the clones is not present; checked against another copy, under half of the missing clones reflect an unresolved V gene, and the others are unexplained. In all, the sample holds about 27,000 clones, and about 88% of those were seen once. The ten largest account for roughly 30% of the sample.

The rearranged segments are TRBV27 and TRBJ2-7, with the D segment identity uncertain. The sequence was collected from an adult with an advanced solid tumor such as melanoma, head and neck, liver or kidney cancer. This specimen consisted of CD4+ or CD8+ T cells sorted from blood, obtained in a trial of the OX40 agonist ivuxolimab. The CDR3 corresponds to CASSLSSGRSYEQYF. Here is the DNA: TGTGCCAGCAGTTTATCTTCCGGTCGCTCCTACGAGCAGTACTTC.